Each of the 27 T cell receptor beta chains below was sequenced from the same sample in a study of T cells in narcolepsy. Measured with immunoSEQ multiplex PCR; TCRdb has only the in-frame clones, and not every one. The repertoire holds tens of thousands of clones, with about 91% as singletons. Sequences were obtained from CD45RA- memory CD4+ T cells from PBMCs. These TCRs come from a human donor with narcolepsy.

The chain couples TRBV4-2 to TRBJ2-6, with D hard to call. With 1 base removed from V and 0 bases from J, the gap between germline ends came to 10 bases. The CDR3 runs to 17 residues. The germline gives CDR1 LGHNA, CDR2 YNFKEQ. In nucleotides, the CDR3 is TGTGCCAGCAGCCAAGGATCTCGAGGCTCTGGGGCCAACGTCCTGACTTTC. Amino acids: CASSQGSRGSGANVLTF.

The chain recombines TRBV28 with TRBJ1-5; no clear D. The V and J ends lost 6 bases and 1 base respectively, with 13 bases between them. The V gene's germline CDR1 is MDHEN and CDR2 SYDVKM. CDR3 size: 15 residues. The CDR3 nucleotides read TGTGCCAGCAGCACCCCTCGGCAGAGCAATCAGCCCCAGCATTTT. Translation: CASSTPRQSNQPQHF.

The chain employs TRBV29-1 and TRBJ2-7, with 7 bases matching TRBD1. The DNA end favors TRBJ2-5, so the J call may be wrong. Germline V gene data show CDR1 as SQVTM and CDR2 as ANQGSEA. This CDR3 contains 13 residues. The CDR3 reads CSVEKGADETQYF. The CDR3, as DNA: TGCAGCGTTGAGAAGGGGGCTGATGAGACCCAGTACTTC.

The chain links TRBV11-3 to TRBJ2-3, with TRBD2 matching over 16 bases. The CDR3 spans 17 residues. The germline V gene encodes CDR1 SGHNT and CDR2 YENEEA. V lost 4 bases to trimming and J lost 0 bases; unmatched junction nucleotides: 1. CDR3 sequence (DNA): TGTGCCAGCAGCTCGGGACTAGCGGGAGGGAGCACAGATACGCAGTATTTT. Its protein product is CASSSGLAGGSTDTQYF.

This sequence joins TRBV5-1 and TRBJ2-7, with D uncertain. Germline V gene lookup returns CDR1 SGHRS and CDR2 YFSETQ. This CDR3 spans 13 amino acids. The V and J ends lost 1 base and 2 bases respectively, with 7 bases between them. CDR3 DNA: TGCGCCAGCAGCTTGCCCGGACCCTACGAGCAGTACTTC. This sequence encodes CASSLPGPYEQYF.

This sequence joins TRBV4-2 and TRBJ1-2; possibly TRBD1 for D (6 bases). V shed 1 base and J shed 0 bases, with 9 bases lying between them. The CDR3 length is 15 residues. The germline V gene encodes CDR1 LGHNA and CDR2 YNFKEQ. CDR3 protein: CASSQADSSNYGYTF. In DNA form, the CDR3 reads TGTGCCAGCAGCCAAGCGGACAGTTCTAACTATGGCTACACCTTC.

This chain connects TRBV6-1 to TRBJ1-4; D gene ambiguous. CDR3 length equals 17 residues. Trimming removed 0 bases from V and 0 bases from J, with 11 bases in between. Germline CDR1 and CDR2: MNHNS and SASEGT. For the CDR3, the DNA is TGTGCCAGCAGTGAAGCGCTTCTGGAAGCAACTAATGAAAAACTGTTTTTT. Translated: CASSEALLEATNEKLFF.

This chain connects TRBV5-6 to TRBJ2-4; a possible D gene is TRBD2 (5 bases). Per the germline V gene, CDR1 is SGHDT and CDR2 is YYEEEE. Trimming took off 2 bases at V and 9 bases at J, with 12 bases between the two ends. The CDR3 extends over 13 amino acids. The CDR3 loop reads CASSFGRRSIQYF. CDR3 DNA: TGTGCCAGCAGCTTTGGAAGGAGGAGCATTCAGTACTTC.

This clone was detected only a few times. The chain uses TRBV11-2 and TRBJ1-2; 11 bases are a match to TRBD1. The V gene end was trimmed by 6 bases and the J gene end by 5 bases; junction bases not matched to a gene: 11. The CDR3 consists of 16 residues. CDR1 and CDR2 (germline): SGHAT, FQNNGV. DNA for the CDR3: TGTGCCAGCAGTCCCGGGAGGGACAGGGGGTTTTATGGCTACACCTTC. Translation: CASSPGRDRGFYGYTF.

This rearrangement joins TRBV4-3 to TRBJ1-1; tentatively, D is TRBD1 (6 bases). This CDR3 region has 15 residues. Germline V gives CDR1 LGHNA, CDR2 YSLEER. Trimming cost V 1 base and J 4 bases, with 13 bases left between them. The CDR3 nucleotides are TGCGCCAGCAGCCAAGTCTGGGGGCCAGGCACTGAAGCTTTCTTT. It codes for CASSQVWGPGTEAFF.

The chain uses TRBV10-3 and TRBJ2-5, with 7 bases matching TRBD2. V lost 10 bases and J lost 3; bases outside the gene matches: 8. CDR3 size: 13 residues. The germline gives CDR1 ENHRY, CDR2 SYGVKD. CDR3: CATGGGGKETQYF. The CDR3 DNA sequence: TGTGCCACGGGTGGCGGGGGAAAAGAGACCCAGTACTTC.

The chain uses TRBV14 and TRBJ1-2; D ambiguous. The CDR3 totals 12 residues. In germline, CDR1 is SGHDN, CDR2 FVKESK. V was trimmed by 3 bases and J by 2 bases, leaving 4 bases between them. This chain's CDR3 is CASSHRNYGYTF. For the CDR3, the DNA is TGTGCCAGCAGCCACCGCAACTATGGCTACACCTTC. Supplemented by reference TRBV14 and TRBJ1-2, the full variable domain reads EAGVTQFPSHSVIEKGQTVTLRCDPISGHDNLYWYRRVMGKEIKFLLHFVKESKQDESGMPNNRFLAERTGGTYSTLKVQPAELEDSGVYFCASSHRNYGYTFGSGTRLTVV.

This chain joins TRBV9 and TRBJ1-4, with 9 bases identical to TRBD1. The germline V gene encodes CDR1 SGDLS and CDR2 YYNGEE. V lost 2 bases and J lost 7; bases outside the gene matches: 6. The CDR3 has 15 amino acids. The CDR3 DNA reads TGTGCCAGCAGCGTTACCGGGACAGGGATTGAAAAACTGTTTTTT. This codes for CASSVTGTGIEKLFF.

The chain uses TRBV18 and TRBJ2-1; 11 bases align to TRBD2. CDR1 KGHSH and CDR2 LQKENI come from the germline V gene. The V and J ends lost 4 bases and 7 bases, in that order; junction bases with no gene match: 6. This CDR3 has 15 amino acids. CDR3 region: CASSLPGLAANEQFF. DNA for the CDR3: TGTGCCAGCTCACTTCCGGGACTAGCGGCTAATGAGCAGTTCTTC.

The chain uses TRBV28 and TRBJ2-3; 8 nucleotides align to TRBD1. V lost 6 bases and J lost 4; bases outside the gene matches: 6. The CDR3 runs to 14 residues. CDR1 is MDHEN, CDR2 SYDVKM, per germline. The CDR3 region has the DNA TGTGCCAGCAGCTCTCGACAGGGGTCAGATACGCAGTATTTT. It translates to CASSSRQGSDTQYF.

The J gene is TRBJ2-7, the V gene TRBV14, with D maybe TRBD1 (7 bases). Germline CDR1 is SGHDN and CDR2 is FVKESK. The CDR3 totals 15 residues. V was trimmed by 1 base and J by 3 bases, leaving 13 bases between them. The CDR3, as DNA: TGTGCCAGCAGCCAAGTAGGAGGGGGCTACTACGAGCAGTACTTC. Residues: CASSQVGGGYYEQYF.

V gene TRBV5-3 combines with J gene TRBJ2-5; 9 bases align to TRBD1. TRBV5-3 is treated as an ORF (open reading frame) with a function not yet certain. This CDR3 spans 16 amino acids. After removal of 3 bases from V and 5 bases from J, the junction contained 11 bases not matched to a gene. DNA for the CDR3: TGTGCCAGAAGCTCAAACAGGGGGCCACGATACGAGACCCAGTACTTC. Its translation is CARSSNRGPRYETQYF.

The CDR3 DNA sequence: TGTGCCAGCAGGGGGGACAGGGAGAAGGGTGAAGCTTTCTTT. Its translation is CASRGDREKGEAFF. The rearrangement joins TRBV2 to TRBJ1-1; the match to TRBD1 covers 9 bases. The germline V gene has CDR1 SNHLY and CDR2 FYNNEI. The length of the CDR3 is 14 residues. V gave up 6 bases and J gave up 7 bases; unmatched junction bases: 9.

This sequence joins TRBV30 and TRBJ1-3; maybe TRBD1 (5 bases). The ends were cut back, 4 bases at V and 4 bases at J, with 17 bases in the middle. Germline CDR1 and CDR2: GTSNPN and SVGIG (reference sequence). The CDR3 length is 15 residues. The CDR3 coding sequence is TGTGCCTGGACCACAGGAACGAACTCCGGAAACACCATATATTTT. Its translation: CAWTTGTNSGNTIYF.

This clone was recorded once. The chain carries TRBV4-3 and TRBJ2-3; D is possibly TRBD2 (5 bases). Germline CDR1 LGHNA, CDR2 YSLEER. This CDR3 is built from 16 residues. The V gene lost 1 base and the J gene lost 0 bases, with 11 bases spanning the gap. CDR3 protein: CASSQGPSSSTDTQYF. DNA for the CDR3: TGCGCCAGCAGCCAAGGTCCTAGCTCTAGCACAGATACGCAGTATTTT.

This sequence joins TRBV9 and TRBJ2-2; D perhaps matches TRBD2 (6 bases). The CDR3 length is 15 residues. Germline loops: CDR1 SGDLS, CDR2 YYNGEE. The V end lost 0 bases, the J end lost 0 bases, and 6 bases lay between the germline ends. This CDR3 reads CASSVGGTNTGELFF. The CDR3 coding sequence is TGTGCCAGCAGCGTAGGCGGGACGAACACCGGGGAGCTGTTTTTT.

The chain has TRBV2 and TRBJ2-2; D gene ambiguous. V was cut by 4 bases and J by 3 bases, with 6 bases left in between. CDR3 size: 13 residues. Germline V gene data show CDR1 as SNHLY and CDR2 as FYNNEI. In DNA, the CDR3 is TGTGCCAGCAGTGTTAGGGACACCGGGGAGCTGTTTTTT. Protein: CASSVRDTGELFF.

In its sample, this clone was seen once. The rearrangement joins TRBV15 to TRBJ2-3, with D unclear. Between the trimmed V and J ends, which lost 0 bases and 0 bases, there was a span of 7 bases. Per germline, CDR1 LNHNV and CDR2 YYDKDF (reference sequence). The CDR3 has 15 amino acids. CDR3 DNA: TGTGCCACCAGCAGAGATTACCAGAGCACAGATACGCAGTATTTT. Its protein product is CATSRDYQSTDTQYF.

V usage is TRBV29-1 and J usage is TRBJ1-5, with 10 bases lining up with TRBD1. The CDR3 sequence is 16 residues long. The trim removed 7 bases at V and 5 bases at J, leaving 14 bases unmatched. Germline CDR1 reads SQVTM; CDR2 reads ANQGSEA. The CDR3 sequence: CSAETPGQGYHQPQHF. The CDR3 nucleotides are TGCAGCGCCGAAACCCCGGGACAGGGGTACCATCAGCCCCAGCATTTT.

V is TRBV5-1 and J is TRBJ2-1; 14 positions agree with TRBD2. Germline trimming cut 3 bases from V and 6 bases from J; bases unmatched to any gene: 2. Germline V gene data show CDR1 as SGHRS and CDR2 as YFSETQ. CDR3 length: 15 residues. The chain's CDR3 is CASSSGTSGSNEQFF. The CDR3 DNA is TGCGCCAGCAGCTCCGGGACTAGCGGGAGCAATGAGCAGTTCTTC.

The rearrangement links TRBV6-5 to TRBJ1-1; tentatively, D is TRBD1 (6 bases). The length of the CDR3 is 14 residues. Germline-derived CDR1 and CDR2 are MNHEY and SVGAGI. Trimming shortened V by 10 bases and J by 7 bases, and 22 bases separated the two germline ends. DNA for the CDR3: TGTGCCATAAAGCCTCCGGGACAAATCTATGAAGCTTTCTTT. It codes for CAIKPPGQIYEAFF.

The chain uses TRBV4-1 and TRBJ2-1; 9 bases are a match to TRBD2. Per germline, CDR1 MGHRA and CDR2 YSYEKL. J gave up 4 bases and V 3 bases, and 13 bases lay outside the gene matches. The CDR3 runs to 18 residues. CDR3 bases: TGCGCCAGCAGCCACCCCCCGATGGCTAGCGGGATGTACAATGAGCAGTTCTTC. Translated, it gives CASSHPPMASGMYNEQFF.